The 9 T cell receptor beta chains below all came from one sample that was sequenced in a study of blood T cell repertoires in COVID-19. Assay: immunoSEQ multiplex PCR; the TCRdb copy retains only in-frame clones and omits some. The sample lists about 240,000 clones, 82% seen once, with approximately 4.5% in the top ten. Specimen: peripheral blood. These receptors originate from a woman between 65 and 79 years old with acute or convalescent COVID-19.

The chain recombines TRBV19 with TRBJ2-2, with TRBD1 matching 10 bases. CDR1 and CDR2 from the germline V gene are LNHDA and SQIVND (reference sequence). There are 15 residues in the CDR3. Trimming cost V 5 bases and J 7 bases; bases outside gene matches: 7. This CDR3 is CASSRGQGKIGELFF. The CDR3 nucleotides read TGTGCCAGTAGTCGGGGACAGGGGAAGATCGGGGAGCTGTTTTTT.

The V gene is TRBV5-5, the J gene TRBJ1-5, with 9 bases that match TRBD1. Trimming cost V 3 bases and J 7 bases; bases outside gene matches: 8. The CDR3 runs to 15 residues. CDR1 and CDR2 (germline): SGHKS, YYEKEE (reference sequence). CDR3 coding DNA: TGTGCCAGCAGCTGGGGACAGGGTCAGTGGCAGCCCCAGCATTTT. Translated, it gives CASSWGQGQWQPQHF.

This clone was counted only a few times. The chain's CDR3 is CASSLSGQGNTEAFF. As DNA, the CDR3 is TGTGCCAGCAGCTTGTCTGGACAAGGGAACACTGAAGCTTTCTTT. The chain combines TRBV11-3 with TRBJ1-1, with TRBD1 as a possible D gene (5 bases). In germline, CDR1 is SGHNT, CDR2 YENEEA. The CDR3 runs to 15 residues. Trimming took off 3 bases at V and 1 base at J, with 12 bases between the two ends.

The chain joins TRBV5-1 to TRBJ1-3, with 8 bases aligning to TRBD1. This CDR3 contains 14 residues. The V gene end was trimmed by 4 bases and the J gene end by 4 bases; junction bases not matched to a gene: 4. CDR1 and CDR2 (germline): SGHRS, YFSETQ. The CDR3 sequence: CASSETGDGNTIYF. CDR3 sequence (DNA): TGCGCCAGCAGCGAGACAGGGGACGGAAACACCATATATTTT.

The V and J genes are TRBV5-8 and TRBJ1-1, with D possibly being TRBD1 (5 bases). Trimming left V 4 bases short and J 7 bases short, with 26 bases between. Germline CDR1 SGHTS, CDR2 YDEGEE. The CDR3 is made up of 17 amino acids. CDR3 in amino acids: CASSPPAGQGRNLEAFF. In nucleotides, the CDR3 is TGTGCCAGCAGCCCCCCCGCTGGCCAGGGTCGAAACCTTGAAGCTTTCTTT.

This clone was seen only once. J is TRBJ1-4 and V is TRBV6-5; maybe TRBD1 (6 bases). Germline V gene data show CDR1 as MNHEY and CDR2 as SVGAGI. The CDR3 contains 14 residues. V lost 0 bases, J lost 7 bases, and 9 bases lay in between. The CDR3 sequence is CASSYSYRAEKLFF. In nucleotides, the CDR3 is TGTGCCAGCAGTTACTCGTACAGGGCTGAAAAACTGTTTTTT.

The chain links TRBV4-1 to TRBJ1-5, with 7 bases lining up with TRBD1. Germline CDR1 MGHRA, CDR2 YSYEKL. CDR3 length: 15 amino acids. Losses at the gene ends were 0 bases for V and 6 bases for J; bases not matched to a gene: 5. The DNA for the CDR3 is TGCGCCAGCAGCCAAGATTACAGGGGTGGTCAGCCCCAGCATTTT. Residues: CASSQDYRGGQPQHF.

This chain links TRBV6-5 with TRBJ2-7; 10 nucleotides match TRBD2. The CDR3 totals 14 residues. Germline loops: CDR1 MNHEY, CDR2 SVGAGI. After removal of 4 bases from V and 2 bases from J, the junction contained 2 bases not matched to a gene. The CDR3: CASSSGLATYEQYF. In nucleotides, the CDR3 is TGTGCCAGCAGTTCGGGACTAGCGACCTACGAGCAGTACTTC.

This clone has just a few counts. V gene TRBV5-1 combines with J gene TRBJ1-1, with 8 bases lining up with TRBD1. The germline V gene has CDR1 SGHRS and CDR2 YFSETQ. This CDR3 contains 15 residues. V was pared by 4 bases and J by 3 bases, with 8 bases of the junction left unmatched. The CDR3 DNA sequence: TGCGCCAGCAGCATAACAGGGGGAGATTACACTGAAGCTTTCTTT. This translates into CASSITGGDYTEAFF.